The clone carrying this TCR beta chain was observed many times. Its antigen remains unknown. The sample is drawn from a study of T cells in Graves' hyperthyroidism and ophthalmopathy. On the study more broadly: The blood sample was taken at first diagnosis, before treatment began.

Study outcomes and limitations: Classification by a 13 V-J model distinguished ophthalmopathy from stable hyperthyroidism.

Hyperthyroidism, newly diagnosed and lasting under 2 months, affected patients aged 18 to 65. Thyroid ultrasound and orbital computed tomography, with clinical symptoms and serum thyroxine and TRAb, informed diagnoses. Amplified TCR beta CDR3 regions came from RNA transcripts. Carried out on the TCR CDR3, a first-round RT-PCR used the HTBI primer set. MiXCR, run by TCRdb on the multiplex PCR reads, gives a single entry per CDR3 protein. The data hold 350,000 to 400,000 distinct CDR3 sequences, with about a fifth observed a single time. CDR3 length: 15 residues. V was cut by 7 bases and J by 3 bases, with 15 bases left in between. Germline values: CDR1 MNHNS, CDR2 SASEGT.

Sequences were obtained from blood. J is TRBJ2-2 and V is TRBV6-1, with D possibly matching TRBD2 (5 bases). The clonotype was recovered from a woman aged 18-29 years with Graves' hyperthyroidism. CDR3 coding DNA: TGTGCCAGCATGGGGTTGGAGGTTGACACCGGGGAGCTGTTTTTT. Its protein product is CASMGLEVDTGELFF.